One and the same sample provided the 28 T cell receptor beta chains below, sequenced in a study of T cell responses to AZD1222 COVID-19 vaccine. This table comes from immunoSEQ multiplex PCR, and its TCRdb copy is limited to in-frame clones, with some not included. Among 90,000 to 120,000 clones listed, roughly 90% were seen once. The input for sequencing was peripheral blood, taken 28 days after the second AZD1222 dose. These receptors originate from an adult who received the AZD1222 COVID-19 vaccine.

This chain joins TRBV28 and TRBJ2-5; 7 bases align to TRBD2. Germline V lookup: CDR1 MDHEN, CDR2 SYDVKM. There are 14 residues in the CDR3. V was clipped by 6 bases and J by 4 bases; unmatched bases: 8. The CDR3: CASRSPGGRETQYF. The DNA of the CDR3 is TGTGCCAGCAGAAGCCCCGGGGGGAGAGAGACCCAGTACTTC.

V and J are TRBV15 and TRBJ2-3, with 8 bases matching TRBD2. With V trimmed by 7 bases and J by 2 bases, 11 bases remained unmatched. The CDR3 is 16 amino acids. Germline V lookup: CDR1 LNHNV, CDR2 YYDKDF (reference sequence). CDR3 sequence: CATTPRALAVTDTQYF. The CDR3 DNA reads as TGTGCCACCACCCCTAGGGCACTAGCGGTCACAGATACGCAGTATTTT. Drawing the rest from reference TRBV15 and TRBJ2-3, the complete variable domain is DAMVIQNPRYQVTQFGKPVTLSCSQTLNHNVMYWYQQKSSQAPKLLFHYYDKDFNNEADTPDNFQSRRPNTSFCFLDIRSPGLGDTAMYLCATTPRALAVTDTQYFGPGTRLTVL.

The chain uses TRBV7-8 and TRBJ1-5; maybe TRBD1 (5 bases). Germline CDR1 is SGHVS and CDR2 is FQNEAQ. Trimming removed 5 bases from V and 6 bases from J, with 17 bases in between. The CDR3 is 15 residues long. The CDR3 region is CASSVVRQGGQPQHF. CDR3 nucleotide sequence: TGTGCCAGCAGCGTAGTACGGCAGGGTGGTCAGCCCCAGCATTTT.

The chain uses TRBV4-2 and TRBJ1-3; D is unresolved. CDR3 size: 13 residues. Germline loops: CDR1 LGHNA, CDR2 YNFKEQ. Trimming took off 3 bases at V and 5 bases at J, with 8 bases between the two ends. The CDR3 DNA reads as TGTGCCAGCAGCCAGACCGAAAGAAACACCATATATTTT. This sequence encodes CASSQTERNTIYF.

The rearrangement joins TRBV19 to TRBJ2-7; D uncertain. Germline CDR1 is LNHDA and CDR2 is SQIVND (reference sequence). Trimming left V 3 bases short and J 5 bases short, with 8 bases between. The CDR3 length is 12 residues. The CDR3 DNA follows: TGTGCCAGTAGTATTTCAGCCGACGAGCAGTACTTC. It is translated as CASSISADEQYF.

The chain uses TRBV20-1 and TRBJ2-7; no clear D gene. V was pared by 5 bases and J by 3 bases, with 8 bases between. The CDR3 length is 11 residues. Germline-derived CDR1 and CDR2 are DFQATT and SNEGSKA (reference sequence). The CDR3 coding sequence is TGCAGTGCTTTGCCCAGCTACGAGCAGTACTTC. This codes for CSALPSYEQYF.

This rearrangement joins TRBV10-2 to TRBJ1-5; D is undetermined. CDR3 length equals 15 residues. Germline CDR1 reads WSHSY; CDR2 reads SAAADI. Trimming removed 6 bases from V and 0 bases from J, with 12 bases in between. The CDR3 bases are TGCGCCAGCAGGGAGGAGTCCCTTAGCAATCAGCCCCAGCATTTT. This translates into CASREESLSNQPQHF.

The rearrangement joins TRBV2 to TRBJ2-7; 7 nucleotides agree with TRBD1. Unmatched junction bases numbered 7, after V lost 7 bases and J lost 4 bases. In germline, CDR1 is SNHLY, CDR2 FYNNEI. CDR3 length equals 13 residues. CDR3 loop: CASTRGPRYEQYF. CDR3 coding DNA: TGTGCCAGCACTAGGGGGCCTAGGTACGAGCAGTACTTC.

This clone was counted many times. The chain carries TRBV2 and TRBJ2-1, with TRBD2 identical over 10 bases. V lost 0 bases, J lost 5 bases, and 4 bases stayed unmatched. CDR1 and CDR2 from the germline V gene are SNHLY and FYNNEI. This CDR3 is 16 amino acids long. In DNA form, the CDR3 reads TGTGCCAGCAGTGAAGCGCTTAGCGGGAGGAACAATGAGCAGTTCTTC. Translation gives CASSEALSGRNNEQFF.

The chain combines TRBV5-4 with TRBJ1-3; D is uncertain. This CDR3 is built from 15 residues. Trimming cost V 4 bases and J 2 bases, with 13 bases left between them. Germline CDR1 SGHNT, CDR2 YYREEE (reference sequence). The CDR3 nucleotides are TGTGCCAGCAGCCCAGACGACGGCGCTGGAAACACCATATATTTT. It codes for CASSPDDGAGNTIYF.

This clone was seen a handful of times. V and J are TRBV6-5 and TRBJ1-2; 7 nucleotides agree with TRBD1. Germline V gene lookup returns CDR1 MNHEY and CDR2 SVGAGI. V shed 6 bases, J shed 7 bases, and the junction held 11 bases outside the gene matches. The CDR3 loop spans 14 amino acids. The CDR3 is CASRLIQGVSGYTF. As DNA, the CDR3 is TGTGCCAGCAGATTAATTCAGGGGGTTTCTGGCTACACCTTC.

The CDR3 nucleotides are TGTGCCAGCAGTCCAGGGGGGGCTCGGGGCACTGAAGCTTTCTTT. Encoded protein: CASSPGGARGTEAFF. The V and J genes are TRBV2 and TRBJ1-1, with 7 positions matching TRBD1. CDR1 and CDR2 from the germline V gene are SNHLY and FYNNEI. This CDR3 has 15 residues. The trim removed 5 bases at V and 4 bases at J, leaving 10 bases unmatched.

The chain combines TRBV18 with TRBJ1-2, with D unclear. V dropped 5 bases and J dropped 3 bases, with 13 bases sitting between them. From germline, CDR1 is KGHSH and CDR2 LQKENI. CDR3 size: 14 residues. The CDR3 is CASSEFIGDYGYTF. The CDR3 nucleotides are TGTGCCAGCTCAGAGTTCATTGGGGACTATGGCTACACCTTC.

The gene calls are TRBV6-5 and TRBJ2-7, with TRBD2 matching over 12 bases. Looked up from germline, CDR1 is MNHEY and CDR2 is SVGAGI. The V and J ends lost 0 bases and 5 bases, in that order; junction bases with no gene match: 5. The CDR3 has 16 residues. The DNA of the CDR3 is TGTGCCAGCAGTTACTCAATGCTAGCGGGAGGGGACGAGCAGTACTTC. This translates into CASSYSMLAGGDEQYF.

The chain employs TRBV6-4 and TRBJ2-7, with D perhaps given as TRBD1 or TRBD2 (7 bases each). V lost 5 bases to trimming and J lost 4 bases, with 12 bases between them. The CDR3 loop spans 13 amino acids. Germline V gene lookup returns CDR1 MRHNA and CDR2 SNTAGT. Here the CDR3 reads CASSKQGGYEQYF. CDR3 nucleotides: TGTGCCAGCAGTAAGCAGGGGGGGTACGAGCAGTACTTC.

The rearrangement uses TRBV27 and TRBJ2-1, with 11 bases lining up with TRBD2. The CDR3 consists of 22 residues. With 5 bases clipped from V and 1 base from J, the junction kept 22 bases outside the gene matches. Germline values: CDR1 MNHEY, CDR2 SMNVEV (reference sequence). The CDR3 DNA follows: TGTGCCAGCAGTCCCCGAGCCCCCACATTATCACTAGCGGGAGCTTCCTACAATGAGCAGTTCTTC. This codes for CASSPRAPTLSLAGASYNEQFF.

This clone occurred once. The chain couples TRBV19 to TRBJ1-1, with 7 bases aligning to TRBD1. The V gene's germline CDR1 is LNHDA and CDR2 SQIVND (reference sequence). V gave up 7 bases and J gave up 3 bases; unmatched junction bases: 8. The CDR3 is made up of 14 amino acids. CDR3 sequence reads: CASTPGGGDTEAFF. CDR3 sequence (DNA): TGTGCCAGTACCCCAGGGGGAGGGGACACTGAAGCTTTCTTT.

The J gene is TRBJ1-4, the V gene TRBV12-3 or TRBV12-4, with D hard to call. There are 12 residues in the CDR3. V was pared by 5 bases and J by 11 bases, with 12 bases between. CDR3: CASSKEGIKLFF. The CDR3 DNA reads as TGTGCCAGCAGTAAGGAAGGGATCAAACTGTTTTTT.

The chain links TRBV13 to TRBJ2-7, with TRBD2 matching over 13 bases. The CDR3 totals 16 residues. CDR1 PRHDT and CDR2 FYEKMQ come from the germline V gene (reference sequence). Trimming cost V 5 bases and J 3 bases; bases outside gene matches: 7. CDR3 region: CASSEGTSGMGYEQYF. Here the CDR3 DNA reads TGTGCCAGCAGCGAAGGGACTAGCGGGATGGGCTACGAGCAGTACTTC.

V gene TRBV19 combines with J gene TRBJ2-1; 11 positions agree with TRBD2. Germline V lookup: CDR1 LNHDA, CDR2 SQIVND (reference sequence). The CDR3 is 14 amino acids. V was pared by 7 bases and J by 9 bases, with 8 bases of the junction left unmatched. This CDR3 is CASTPGTSGIEQFF. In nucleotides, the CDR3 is TGTGCCAGTACCCCCGGGACTAGCGGCATTGAGCAGTTCTTC.

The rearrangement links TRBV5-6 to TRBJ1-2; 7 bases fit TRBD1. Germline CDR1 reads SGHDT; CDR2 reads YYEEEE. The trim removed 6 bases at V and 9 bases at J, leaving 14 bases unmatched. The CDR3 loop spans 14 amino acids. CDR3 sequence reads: CASISILQGKSYTF. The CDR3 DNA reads TGTGCCAGCATCTCAATATTACAGGGGAAGAGCTACACCTTC.

The CDR3 loop is CASRPYRGNRGNTIYF. The CDR3 DNA is TGTGCCAGCAGACCTTACAGGGGGAATCGTGGAAACACCATATATTTT. V and J are TRBV28 and TRBJ1-3, with 8 bases matching TRBD1. The ends lost 6 bases at V and 3 bases at J; junction bases unmatched: 10. The CDR3 runs to 16 residues. Germline values: CDR1 MDHEN, CDR2 SYDVKM.

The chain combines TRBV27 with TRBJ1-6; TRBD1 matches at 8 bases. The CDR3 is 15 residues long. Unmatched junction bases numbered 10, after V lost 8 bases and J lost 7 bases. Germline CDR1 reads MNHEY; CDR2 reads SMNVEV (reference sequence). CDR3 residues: CASWSSRQGNSPLHF. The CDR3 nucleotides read TGTGCCAGCTGGTCCAGCCGACAGGGGAATTCACCCCTCCACTTT.

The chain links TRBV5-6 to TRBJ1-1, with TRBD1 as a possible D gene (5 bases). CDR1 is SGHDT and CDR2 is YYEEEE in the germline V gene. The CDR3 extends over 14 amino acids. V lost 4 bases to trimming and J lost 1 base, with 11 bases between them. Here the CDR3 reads CASSPVGQNTEAFF. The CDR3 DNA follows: TGTGCCAGCAGCCCGGTGGGGCAGAACACTGAAGCTTTCTTT.

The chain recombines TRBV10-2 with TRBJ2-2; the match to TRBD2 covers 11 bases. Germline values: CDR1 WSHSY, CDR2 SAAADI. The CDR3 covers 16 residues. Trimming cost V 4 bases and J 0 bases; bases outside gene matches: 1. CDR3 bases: TGCGCCAGCAGTGGACTAGCGGGGACGAACACCGGGGAGCTGTTTTTT. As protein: CASSGLAGTNTGELFF.

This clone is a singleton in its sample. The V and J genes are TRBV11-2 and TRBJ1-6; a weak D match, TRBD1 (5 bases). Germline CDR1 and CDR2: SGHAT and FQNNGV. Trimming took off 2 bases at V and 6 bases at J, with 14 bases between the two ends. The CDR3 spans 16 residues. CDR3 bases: TGTGCCAGCAGCTTACGAGTCGCGGGGGGTAATTCACCCCTCCACTTT. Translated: CASSLRVAGGNSPLHF.

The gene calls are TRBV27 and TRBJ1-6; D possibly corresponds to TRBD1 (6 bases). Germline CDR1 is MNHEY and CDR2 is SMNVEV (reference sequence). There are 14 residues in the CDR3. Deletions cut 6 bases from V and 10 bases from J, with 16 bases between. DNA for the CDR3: TGTGCCAGCAGGACATCGGGGGCAGGATCACCCCTCCACTTT. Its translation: CASRTSGAGSPLHF.

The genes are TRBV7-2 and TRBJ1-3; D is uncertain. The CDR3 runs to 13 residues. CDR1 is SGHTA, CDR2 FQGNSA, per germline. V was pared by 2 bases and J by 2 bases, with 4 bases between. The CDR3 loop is CASSLYAGNTIYF. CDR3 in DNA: TGTGCCAGCAGCTTATACGCTGGAAACACCATATATTTT.